Listed here is a single T cell receptor (beta chain). The sample originates from a study of OX40 agonist ivuxolimab in advanced cancers. The CDR3 has 16 amino acids. CDR1 is MDHEN, CDR2 SYDVKM, per germline. V lost 5 bases and J lost 1; bases outside the gene matches: 4. The table came from immunoSEQ multiplex PCR; TCRdb's copy has only in-frame clones and leaves some out. The sample holds 30,000 to 35,000 clones, approximately 80% seen once. Patients were excluded for autoimmune disease history or systemic immunosuppression. This chain uses TRBV28 with TRBJ2-3, with TRBD2 matching 12 bases. The sample in question was CD4+ or CD8+ T cells sorted from blood, obtained in a trial of the OX40 agonist ivuxolimab. This clonotype was obtained from an adult with an advanced solid tumor such as melanoma, head and neck, liver or kidney cancer. CDR3 in amino acids: CASSQRTSGGTDTQYF. CDR3 bases: TGTGCCAGCAGTCAGCGGACTAGCGGGGGCACAGATACGCAGTATTTT.